These T cell receptor beta chains were read from a single sample in a study of technical replicates of blood from several donors. Assay used: immunoSEQ multiplex PCR; TCRdb lists only in-frame clones, some missing. Among 95,000 to 100,000 clones, approximately 94% were seen once, and the ten largest hold 0.2% to 0.25%. Sequenced input: T cells isolated from PBMCs. These receptors were taken from a human donor in good health. CDR3s include the opening cysteine and the closing phenylalanine or tryptophan. The order of the fields is CDR3 DNA, CDR3 protein, D gene, V gene, clone size, J gene. D genes are given only for firm matches. Expanded clones are given a class, and other clones once, few, many or no size at all.

CDR3 DNA: TGTGCCAGCAGTTTAAGGAGCGGGAATCTCAATGAGCAGTTCTTC
CDR3 protein: CASSLRSGNLNEQFF
D gene: TRBD2
V gene: TRBV6-5
clone size: NA
J gene: TRBJ2-1

CDR3 DNA: TGCAGCGGCGGACTAGCGACAGATACGCAGTATTTT
CDR3 protein: CSGGLATDTQYF
D gene: TRBD2
V gene: TRBV29-1
clone size: NA
J gene: TRBJ2-3

CDR3 DNA: TGTGCCAGCAGTTCCCTCCGGGACAGGGTGTTCGGGGAGCTGTTTTTT
CDR3 protein: CASSSLRDRVFGELFF
D gene: TRBD1
V gene: TRBV28
clone size: NA
J gene: TRBJ2-2

CDR3 DNA: TGTGCCAGCCGTGGCGGTTACACAGATACGCAGTATTTT
CDR3 protein: CASRGGYTDTQYF
D gene: NA
V gene: TRBV11-2
clone size: NA
J gene: TRBJ2-3

CDR3 DNA: TGTGCCAGCAGTCCGAAACCCAACAGGTTCGGCAATCAGCCCCAGCATTTT
CDR3 protein: CASSPKPNRFGNQPQHF
D gene: NA
V gene: TRBV28
clone size: NA
J gene: TRBJ1-5

CDR3 DNA: TGTGCCAGCAGCCTCCGATCCATAAGCGGGGGCACCTACACAGATACGCAGTATTTT
CDR3 protein: CASSLRSISGGTYTDTQYF
D gene: TRBD2
V gene: TRBV9
clone size: once
J gene: TRBJ2-3

CDR3 DNA: TGTGCCAGCAGCCCCCGGGACAACCAAGAGACCCAGTACTTC
CDR3 protein: CASSPRDNQETQYF
D gene: NA
V gene: TRBV7-9
clone size: few
J gene: TRBJ2-5

CDR3 DNA: TGTGCCAGCAGCCTAAACACCGGGGAGCTGTTTTTT
CDR3 protein: CASSLNTGELFF
D gene: NA
V gene: TRBV9
clone size: NA
J gene: TRBJ2-2

CDR3 DNA: TGCGCCAGCAACGCCGGACAGGGGCAAGAGGGGGAAGCTTTCTTT
CDR3 protein: CASNAGQGQEGEAFF
D gene: TRBD1
V gene: TRBV10-1
clone size: NA
J gene: TRBJ1-1

CDR3 DNA: TGCGCCAGCAGCCAAGAAAAGGGGTCCTCTGGGAACACCATATATTTT
CDR3 protein: CASSQEKGSSGNTIYF
D gene: NA
V gene: TRBV4-1
clone size: NA
J gene: TRBJ1-3

CDR3 DNA: TGCGCCAGCAGTGACGTGTCCCCCTACAATGAGCAGTTCTTC
CDR3 protein: CASSDVSPYNEQFF
D gene: NA
V gene: TRBV10-2
clone size: NA
J gene: TRBJ2-1

CDR3 DNA: TGTGCCAGCAGCTTAGCAGCAGATACGCAGTATTTT
CDR3 protein: CASSLAADTQYF
D gene: NA
V gene: TRBV11-2
clone size: NA
J gene: TRBJ2-3

CDR3 DNA: TGTGCCAGCAGCTTCAACAGAAATGAGCAGTTCTTC
CDR3 protein: CASSFNRNEQFF
D gene: NA
V gene: TRBV27
clone size: NA
J gene: TRBJ2-1

CDR3 DNA: TGTGCCAGCAGTCTCGGGACAGGGAACTATGGCTACACCTTC
CDR3 protein: CASSLGTGNYGYTF
D gene: TRBD1
V gene: TRBV28
clone size: NA
J gene: TRBJ1-2

CDR3 DNA: TGTGCCAGCAGCTTGGGACTAGCTCACGAGCAGTACTTC
CDR3 protein: CASSLGLAHEQYF
D gene: TRBD2
V gene: TRBV11-2
clone size: NA
J gene: TRBJ2-7

CDR3 DNA: TGTGCCACCAGCAGAGATAACGGGGGGGAAAAACTGTTTTTT
CDR3 protein: CATSRDNGGEKLFF
D gene: NA
V gene: TRBV15
clone size: NA
J gene: TRBJ1-4

CDR3 DNA: TGTGCCAGCAGTCCGACTACTAGAAGCAAAAACATTCAGTACTTC
CDR3 protein: CASSPTTRSKNIQYF
D gene: NA
V gene: TRBV27
clone size: once
J gene: TRBJ2-4

CDR3 DNA: TGCGCCAGCAGTGAATCCGAGTCTGGGCTATCCTATGGCTACACCTTC
CDR3 protein: CASSESESGLSYGYTF
D gene: NA
V gene: TRBV10-2
clone size: NA
J gene: TRBJ1-2

CDR3 DNA: TGTGCCAGCAGCTTGGGCGGGAGTGACGGGGGCTACACCTTC
CDR3 protein: CASSLGGSDGGYTF
D gene: NA
V gene: TRBV5-4
clone size: NA
J gene: TRBJ1-2

CDR3 DNA: TGTGCCAGCAGCAAAGGAGGGGTGAACACTGAAGCTTTCTTT
CDR3 protein: CASSKGGVNTEAFF
D gene: NA
V gene: TRBV5-4
clone size: NA
J gene: TRBJ1-1

CDR3 DNA: TGTGCCAGCAGTCAACGGGGGACAGGGCCTTCTTCCTACGAGCAGTACTTC
CDR3 protein: CASSQRGTGPSSYEQYF
D gene: TRBD1
V gene: TRBV27
clone size: NA
J gene: TRBJ2-7

CDR3 DNA: TGTGCCAGCAGCTTAGTCGCTGGGGACAGGGCGAACTATGGCTACACCTTC
CDR3 protein: CASSLVAGDRANYGYTF
D gene: TRBD1
V gene: TRBV11-2
clone size: NA
J gene: TRBJ1-2

CDR3 DNA: TGTGCCAGCAGCCAGCGGAGGGTTCTCTCCTACGAGCAGTACTTC
CDR3 protein: CASSQRRVLSYEQYF
D gene: NA
V gene: TRBV14
clone size: NA
J gene: TRBJ2-7

CDR3 DNA: TGTGCCAGCAGCTTCACAGACGGGGACACCGGGGAGCTGTTTTTT
CDR3 protein: CASSFTDGDTGELFF
D gene: NA
V gene: TRBV7-6
clone size: NA
J gene: TRBJ2-2

CDR3 DNA: TGTGCCAGCAGCGCCGGACTAGCGGGAGTCCATGAGCAGTTCTTC
CDR3 protein: CASSAGLAGVHEQFF
D gene: TRBD2
V gene: TRBV7-2
clone size: NA
J gene: TRBJ2-1

CDR3 DNA: TGCGCCAGCAGCCGTATCGTGCGGGGGGAGGAGACCCAGTACTTC
CDR3 protein: CASSRIVRGEETQYF
D gene: TRBD2
V gene: TRBV4-1
clone size: NA
J gene: TRBJ2-5

CDR3 DNA: TGCGCCAGCAGCTTACCGACAGCTTTGGCCGGGACTAGCGGGAGGGCCGCCCCCTACAATGAGCAGTTCTTC
CDR3 protein: CASSLPTALAGTSGRAAPYNEQFF
D gene: TRBD2
V gene: TRBV5-1
clone size: NA
J gene: TRBJ2-1

CDR3 DNA: TGTGCCAGCAGCCAATGGCCCCAGGGCTCTGAAGCTTTCTTT
CDR3 protein: CASSQWPQGSEAFF
D gene: NA
V gene: TRBV5-5
clone size: once
J gene: TRBJ1-1

CDR3 DNA: TGCGCCAGCACCCTACTGGACGGGGGGAACACTGAAGCTTTCTTT
CDR3 protein: CASTLLDGGNTEAFF
D gene: NA
V gene: TRBV4-1
clone size: NA
J gene: TRBJ1-1

CDR3 DNA: TGTGCCAGCAGCTTTGGCAGGGCAGATTCACCCCTCCACTTT
CDR3 protein: CASSFGRADSPLHF
D gene: NA
V gene: TRBV7-8
clone size: NA
J gene: TRBJ1-6

CDR3 DNA: TGTGCCAGCAGCATCGGGACTAGCCTCAGCACAGATACGCAGTATTTT
CDR3 protein: CASSIGTSLSTDTQYF
D gene: TRBD2
V gene: TRBV7-8
clone size: NA
J gene: TRBJ2-3

CDR3 DNA: TGTGCCAGTAGTGGTTCGGGGAATAACTATGGCTACACCTTC
CDR3 protein: CASSGSGNNYGYTF
D gene: NA
V gene: TRBV19
clone size: NA
J gene: TRBJ1-2

CDR3 DNA: TGCGCCAGCAGCCAAGGAGTGAACACTGAAGCTTTCTTT
CDR3 protein: CASSQGVNTEAFF
D gene: NA
V gene: TRBV4-1
clone size: NA
J gene: TRBJ1-1

CDR3 DNA: TGTGCCAGCAGCTTAGAGTGGGTCGGGCAGCCCCAGCATTTT
CDR3 protein: CASSLEWVGQPQHF
D gene: NA
V gene: TRBV7-2
clone size: NA
J gene: TRBJ1-5

CDR3 DNA: TGTGCCAGTAGTCTACGGACAGGGAGAAACACTGAAGCTTTCTTT
CDR3 protein: CASSLRTGRNTEAFF
D gene: TRBD1
V gene: TRBV19
clone size: NA
J gene: TRBJ1-1

CDR3 DNA: TGCGCCAGCAGTGATTTCCCATTAGCGGGGAGGGCAGATACGCAGTATTTT
CDR3 protein: CASSDFPLAGRADTQYF
D gene: TRBD2
V gene: TRBV10-2
clone size: NA
J gene: TRBJ2-3

CDR3 DNA: TGTGCCAGCAGCTTGGGGGGGGCCCGTCGCTACAATGAGCAGTTCTTC
CDR3 protein: CASSLGGARRYNEQFF
D gene: NA
V gene: TRBV7-8
clone size: NA
J gene: TRBJ2-1

CDR3 DNA: TGTGCCAGCAGTTCCCCCGGGACTAGCGGTAATACCTTATCCTACGAGCAGTACTTC
CDR3 protein: CASSSPGTSGNTLSYEQYF
D gene: TRBD2
V gene: TRBV13
clone size: NA
J gene: TRBJ2-7

CDR3 DNA: TGTGCCAGCAGCCAGGGACATCTTGAAAACACCATATATTTT
CDR3 protein: CASSQGHLENTIYF
D gene: NA
V gene: TRBV9
clone size: NA
J gene: TRBJ1-3

CDR3 DNA: TGTGCCATCACGGGGGGATCGAACACCGGGGAGCTGTTTTTT
CDR3 protein: CAITGGSNTGELFF
D gene: TRBD2
V gene: TRBV10-3
clone size: NA
J gene: TRBJ2-2

CDR3 DNA: TGTGCCAGCTCACCACGGGCAGGGATGGGGCAAGAGACCCAGTACTTC
CDR3 protein: CASSPRAGMGQETQYF
D gene: NA
V gene: TRBV18
clone size: NA
J gene: TRBJ2-5

CDR3 DNA: TGTGCCAGCCGTACTGGGGCCAACGTCCTGACTTTC
CDR3 protein: CASRTGANVLTF
D gene: NA
V gene: TRBV9
clone size: NA
J gene: TRBJ2-6

CDR3 DNA: TGTGCCAGCAGCTTAGTCGGGGTAGTTAGCCCTGAAGCTTTCTTT
CDR3 protein: CASSLVGVVSPEAFF
D gene: NA
V gene: TRBV7-9
clone size: NA
J gene: TRBJ1-1

CDR3 DNA: TGTGCCAGCAGCTTGGTAGGGGTCGCGGGAGAGGGCTACGAGCAGTACTTC
CDR3 protein: CASSLVGVAGEGYEQYF
D gene: TRBD2
V gene: TRBV11-2
clone size: NA
J gene: TRBJ2-7

CDR3 DNA: TGTGCCAGCAATCGGGTGCGGGAGGTATTGGACGAGCAGTACTTC
CDR3 protein: CASNRVREVLDEQYF
D gene: TRBD2
V gene: TRBV28
clone size: NA
J gene: TRBJ2-7

CDR3 DNA: TGTGCCAGCCATTCCCTCCCCGGGACTACGTCCTACGAGCAGTACTTC
CDR3 protein: CASHSLPGTTSYEQYF
D gene: TRBD2
V gene: TRBV28
clone size: NA
J gene: TRBJ2-7

CDR3 DNA: TGTGCCAGCTCACGGAGGACAGCTTACAATGAGCAGTTCTTC
CDR3 protein: CASSRRTAYNEQFF
D gene: NA
V gene: TRBV18
clone size: NA
J gene: TRBJ2-1

CDR3 DNA: TGTGCCAGCAGCGCTCATCAGACGGGAGAGCAGTACTTC
CDR3 protein: CASSAHQTGEQYF
D gene: NA
V gene: TRBV9
clone size: NA
J gene: TRBJ2-7

CDR3 DNA: TGTGCCAGCAGTAGGTCGACAGGGTTCTATGGCTACACCTTC
CDR3 protein: CASSRSTGFYGYTF
D gene: TRBD1
V gene: TRBV6-5
clone size: once
J gene: TRBJ1-2

CDR3 DNA: TGTGCCAGCAGCACGCGGACAGGGAACACTGAAGCTTTCTTT
CDR3 protein: CASSTRTGNTEAFF
D gene: TRBD1
V gene: TRBV11-2
clone size: NA
J gene: TRBJ1-1

CDR3 DNA: TGTGCCAGCAGCCCACAGACAGGGTTGAAACTGAGCTACGAGCAGTACTTC
CDR3 protein: CASSPQTGLKLSYEQYF
D gene: TRBD1
V gene: TRBV7-9
clone size: NA
J gene: TRBJ2-7

CDR3 DNA: TGCGCCAGCAGCCATATGACAGGGGAGGATGAAGCTTTCTTT
CDR3 protein: CASSHMTGEDEAFF
D gene: TRBD1
V gene: TRBV4-1
clone size: NA
J gene: TRBJ1-1

CDR3 DNA: TGTGCCAGCAGCTTAAAGGACAGGGACCAGCTGTTGGAACTGTTTTTT
CDR3 protein: CASSLKDRDQLLELFF
D gene: TRBD1
V gene: TRBV7-3
clone size: NA
J gene: TRBJ1-4

CDR3 DNA: TGCAGCGTTGAAGGGGGTAGGGGCCAGCCCCAGCATTTT
CDR3 protein: CSVEGGRGQPQHF
D gene: NA
V gene: TRBV29-1
clone size: NA
J gene: TRBJ1-5

CDR3 DNA: TGTGCCAGCAGCTTAGTGCCAGGGTCCCCTTCGAACACTGAAGCTTTCTTT
CDR3 protein: CASSLVPGSPSNTEAFF
D gene: NA
V gene: TRBV7-9
clone size: NA
J gene: TRBJ1-1

CDR3 DNA: TGTGCCAGCAGCCCTTCCCGGCTAGCAGAGCAAGAGACCCAGTACTTC
CDR3 protein: CASSPSRLAEQETQYF
D gene: NA
V gene: TRBV5-4
clone size: NA
J gene: TRBJ2-5

CDR3 DNA: TGTGCCAGCAGTTACACCGACAGAGCCAAAAACATTCAGTACTTC
CDR3 protein: CASSYTDRAKNIQYF
D gene: NA
V gene: TRBV6-5
clone size: NA
J gene: TRBJ2-4

CDR3 DNA: TGTGCCAGCACCCTAGTGGGTGGAGATACGCAGTATTTT
CDR3 protein: CASTLVGGDTQYF
D gene: NA
V gene: TRBV6-5
clone size: NA
J gene: TRBJ2-3

CDR3 DNA: TGTGCCTGGAGTCTGCAATCCCCGAGCGGCTACACCTTC
CDR3 protein: CAWSLQSPSGYTF
D gene: NA
V gene: TRBV30
clone size: NA
J gene: TRBJ1-2